The 3 T cell receptor beta chains below were found in one sample sequenced in a study of T cell responses to AZD1222 COVID-19 vaccine. Data came from immunoSEQ multiplex PCR; TCRdb stores just in-frame clones and leaves some out. The table has 50,000 to 65,000 clones, approximately 90% seen once; the top ten hold about 6%. The sample consisted of peripheral blood, taken 28 days after the second dose of the MenACWY control vaccine. These receptors all stem from an adult who received the MenACWY meningococcal vaccine as a control.

This clone was seen only once. V usage is TRBV19 and J usage is TRBJ1-3; unclear D gene. In germline, CDR1 is LNHDA, CDR2 SQIVND (reference sequence). Trimming took off 5 bases at V and 2 bases at J, with 13 bases between the two ends. The CDR3 is made up of 15 amino acids. CDR3 DNA: TGTGCCAGTAGTTTGGTTCCCGGGGCTGGAAACACCATATATTTT. This gives the protein CASSLVPGAGNTIYF.

This chain uses TRBV18 with TRBJ2-3; TRBD2 might be the D (6 bases). CDR3 size: 13 residues. The germline V gene encodes CDR1 KGHSH and CDR2 LQKENI. Trimming removed 4 bases from V and 9 bases from J, with 14 bases in between. The CDR3 loop is CASSRGSGDTQYF. For the CDR3, the DNA is TGTGCCAGCTCACGGGGTAGCGGAGACACGCAGTATTTT.

The rearrangement joins TRBV2 to TRBJ1-1; D is perhaps TRBD1 (6 bases). Trimming removed 7 bases at V and 1 base at J, with 13 bases between. The germline gives CDR1 SNHLY, CDR2 FYNNEI. This CDR3 spans 14 amino acids. This CDR3 is CASTEDSWNTEAFF. In DNA form, the CDR3 reads TGTGCCAGCACTGAGGACAGCTGGAACACTGAAGCTTTCTTT.